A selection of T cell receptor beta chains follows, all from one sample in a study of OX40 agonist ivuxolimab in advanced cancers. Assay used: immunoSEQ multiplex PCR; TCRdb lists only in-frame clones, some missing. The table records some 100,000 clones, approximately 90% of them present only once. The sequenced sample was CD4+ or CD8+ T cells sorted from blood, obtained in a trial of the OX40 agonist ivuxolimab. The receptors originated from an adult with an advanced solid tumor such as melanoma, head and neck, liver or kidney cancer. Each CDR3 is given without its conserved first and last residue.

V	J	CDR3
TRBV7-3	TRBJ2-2	ASSLMGGDNTGELF
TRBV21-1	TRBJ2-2	ASTLRDSNTGELF
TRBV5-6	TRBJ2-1	ASSLAGLSGQF
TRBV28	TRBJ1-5	ASSPGTSNSNQPQH
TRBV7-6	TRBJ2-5	ASSFKVGGQETQY
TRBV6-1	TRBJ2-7	ASSDVAGLYEQY
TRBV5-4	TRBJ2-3	ASSPGTGITDTQY
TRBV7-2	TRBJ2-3	ASSLAGPPDTQY
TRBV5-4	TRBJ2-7	ASSLGGLSGTYEQY
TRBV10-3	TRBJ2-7	AISELWTGAYEQY
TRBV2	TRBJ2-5	ASGKGQAWETQY
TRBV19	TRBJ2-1	ASHPGTGIRGEQF
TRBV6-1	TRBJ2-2	ASIFDRVDTGELF
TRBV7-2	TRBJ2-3	ASSTGLAGSSTDTQY
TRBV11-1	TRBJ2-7	ASSLAAGTSGPYEQY
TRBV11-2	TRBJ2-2	ASSPRRTPASNTGELF
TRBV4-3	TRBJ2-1	ASSGAGPFYNEQF
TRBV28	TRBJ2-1	ASSLKASSYNEQF
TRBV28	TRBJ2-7	ASSLQGYEQY
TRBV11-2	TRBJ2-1	ASSVGQTYNEQF
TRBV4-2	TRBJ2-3	ASSQGEYTDTQY
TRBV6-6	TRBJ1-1	ASDRDGTEAF
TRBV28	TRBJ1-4	ASSSTGQVNEKLF
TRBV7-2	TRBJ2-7	ASARTSLSYEQY
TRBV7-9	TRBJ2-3	ASSLRFGGEDTQY
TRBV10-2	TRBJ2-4	ASSEAGAKNIQY
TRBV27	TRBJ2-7	ASKTSGSDEQY
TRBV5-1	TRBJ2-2	ASSLAENTGELF
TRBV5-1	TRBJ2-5	ASSVQGGRQETQY
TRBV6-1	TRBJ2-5	ASSARRVQETQY
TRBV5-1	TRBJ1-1	ASSWTDYTEAF
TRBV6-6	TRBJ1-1	ASSAAGRTSEAF
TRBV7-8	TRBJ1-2	ASSPTVGYGYGYT
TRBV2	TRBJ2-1	ASSGLYNEQF
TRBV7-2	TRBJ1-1	ASSLETATEAF
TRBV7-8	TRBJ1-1	ASSLATGTNTEAF
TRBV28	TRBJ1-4	ASSTSTGGLEKLF
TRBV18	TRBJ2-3	ASSVQRDPATDTQY